This is a list of T cell receptor beta chains from one sample in a study of cytomegalovirus exposure and HLA in healthy donors. Profiling relied on immunoSEQ multiplex PCR, and the TCRdb table lists in-frame clones only, not all of them. The table lists tens of thousands of clones, around 80% of them singletons. The material sequenced was PBMCs. All receptors come from a man aged 35 to 55 in good health and CMV-seronegative. The CDR3 runs from the conserved cysteine through the conserved F or W. D genes are given only for firm matches. Clone size is stated in some rows and not others, as once, few, many or a class when expanded.

CDR3 DNA	CDR3 protein	V gene	J gene	clone size	D gene
TGTGCCAGCTCACCGGGGGGGCCTACCAAAAACATTCAGTACTTC	CASSPGGPTKNIQYF	TRBV18	TRBJ2-4	-	-
TGTGCCAGTAGTATAGACTTATACAATGAGCAGTTCTTC	CASSIDLYNEQFF	TRBV19	TRBJ2-1	-	-
TGTGCCACCAGCAGAGCCCTAGCGGGAGACTTTGGCACAGATACGCAGTATTTT	CATSRALAGDFGTDTQYF	TRBV15	TRBJ2-3	-	TRBD2
TGTGCCAGCAGACCCCCCCGACAGGGGCACACTGAAGCTTTCTTT	CASRPPRQGHTEAFF	TRBV28	TRBJ1-1	-	TRBD1
TGCAGCGTTCGCCTACAGGGGGCGGGCACTGAAGCTTTCTTT	CSVRLQGAGTEAFF	TRBV29-1	TRBJ1-1	-	TRBD1
TGCGCCAGCAGCTTGGGGTATAGACTGTACGAGCAGTACTTC	CASSLGYRLYEQYF	TRBV5-1	TRBJ2-7	-	-
TGCGCCAGCAGCTTGGAGCAGGGAGGTTGGCATACGCAGTATTTT	CASSLEQGGWHTQYF	TRBV5-1	TRBJ2-3	-	-
TGTGCCAGCAGCCCCATCCGGGGGAACACTGAAGCTTTCTTT	CASSPIRGNTEAFF	TRBV7-8	TRBJ1-1	-	-
TGTGCCAGTAGTACGGACAGGGCTAGCACAGATACGCAGTATTTT	CASSTDRASTDTQYF	TRBV19	TRBJ2-3	-	TRBD1
TGTGCCAGCAGTGAGGGAGGACTAGTTGTCGCAGATACGCAGTATTTT	CASSEGGLVVADTQYF	TRBV25-1	TRBJ2-3	-	TRBD2
TGCAGCGTTGTCGCAGGGGGCGTCACTGAAGCTTTCTTT	CSVVAGGVTEAFF	TRBV29-1	TRBJ1-1	few	TRBD1
TGTGCCAGCAGCTTAGGAGCTCTAGCGGGAGCGGCGGGAGAGACCCAGTACTTC	CASSLGALAGAAGETQYF	TRBV7-9	TRBJ2-5	-	TRBD2
TGTGCCAGCAGTTACTCCAGCGCCCAGGTTGCGGGTGCGCAGTATTTT	CASSYSSAQVAGAQYF	TRBV6-5	TRBJ2-3	-	-
TGTGCCAGCAGCCCATGGACCTTGATGGGAACTGACAGGGCTACAGAGACCCAGTACTTC	CASSPWTLMGTDRATETQYF	TRBV5-4	TRBJ2-5	-	TRBD1
TGTGCCATCAGAGGGGGCTCGAACACCGGGGAGCTGTTTTTT	CAIRGGSNTGELFF	TRBV10-3	TRBJ2-2	once	TRBD1
TGCGCCAGCAGCCAACTAGGGACAGTGCCTGAAAAACTGTTTTTT	CASSQLGTVPEKLFF	TRBV4-1	TRBJ1-4	few	TRBD1
TGTGCCAGCAGCCTCCGGGACAGGGGATATTCCTTGGCTAATGAAAAACTGTTTTTT	CASSLRDRGYSLANEKLFF	TRBV4-2	TRBJ1-4	-	TRBD1
TGCGCCAGCAGCTTGGTTGTCGCACAGGGGACGCAGTATTTT	CASSLVVAQGTQYF	TRBV5-1	TRBJ2-3	-	TRBD1
TGTGCCATCAGTGAGGGGACAGCGAAGGACACCGGGGAGCTGTTTTTT	CAISEGTAKDTGELFF	TRBV10-3	TRBJ2-2	-	TRBD1
TGTGCCAGCAGCTTAGACGGGGGTACTGAAGCTTTCTTT	CASSLDGGTEAFF	TRBV7-9	TRBJ1-1	-	-
TGTGCCAGCAGTTTCCCAGGGCGCCTTGGCGGTGGCTACACCTTC	CASSFPGRLGGGYTF	TRBV28	TRBJ1-2	-	-
TGTGCCAGTAGTATCGATGGAGGAACCGGGGAGCTGTTTTTT	CASSIDGGTGELFF	TRBV19	TRBJ2-2	-	-